This TCR beta chain is from a study of T cell repertoires in cytomegalovirus infection. The CDR3 length is 12 residues. With 3 bases removed from V and 7 bases from J, the gap between germline ends came to 10 bases. TCRdb processed the reads anew with MiXCR; each CDR3 protein has one entry. The profile shows 450,000 to 650,000 distinct CDR3 sequences, roughly 42% of them singletons. Details on this clonotype: Its antigen is not known.

This specimen was cultured PBMCs, taken from culture after CMV antigen stimulation. V usage is TRBV12-3 or TRBV12-4 and J usage is TRBJ2-7; no reliable D call. The TCR sequence derives from a human donor in good health (CMV status not recorded). Some clones in this sample may be carry-over from other donors' samples. CDR3 sequence reads: CASSLGTVEQYF. In DNA, the CDR3 is TGTGCCAGCAGTTTGGGCACTGTGGAGCAGTACTTC.